These 14 T cell receptor beta chains were sequenced from one sample in a study of blood T cell repertoires in COVID-19. Profiling relied on immunoSEQ multiplex PCR, and the TCRdb table lists in-frame clones only, not all of them. The sample includes approximately 180,000 clones, approximately 79% of them seen just once. Sequenced input: peripheral blood. These TCRs come from a woman between 70 and 85 years old with acute or convalescent COVID-19.

The table lists this clone with a few counts. This chain joins TRBV6-2 or TRBV6-3 and TRBJ2-2; 9 bases match TRBD1. The V and J ends lost 2 bases and 5 bases, in that order; junction bases with no gene match: 3. The CDR3 sequence is 15 residues long. The V gene's germline CDR1 is MNHEY and CDR2 SVGEGT. The CDR3 DNA is TGTGCCAGCAGTTACAGGGACAGGGATACCGGGGAGCTGTTTTTT. Translation: CASSYRDRDTGELFF.

The chain is built from TRBV2 and TRBJ1-1; no definite D call. CDR1 and CDR2 (germline): SNHLY, FYNNEI. The CDR3 loop spans 13 amino acids. V lost 2 bases and J lost 1, with 5 bases in between. CDR3 nucleotides: TGTGCCAGCAGTGAAAGAGAGAACACTGAAGCTTTCTTT. Translation gives CASSERENTEAFF.

This chain uses TRBV18 with TRBJ2-1, with TRBD2 matching over 10 bases. The CDR3 runs to 14 residues. Germline V gene lookup returns CDR1 KGHSH and CDR2 LQKENI. With V trimmed by 0 bases and J by 9 bases, 2 bases remained unmatched. The chain's CDR3 is CASSPPAGGSEQFF. The DNA for the CDR3 is TGTGCCAGCTCACCACCAGCGGGAGGGTCTGAGCAGTTCTTC.

The chain has TRBV28 and TRBJ2-2, with D perhaps matching TRBD2 (7 bases). The V gene's germline CDR1 is MDHEN and CDR2 SYDVKM. This CDR3 spans 15 amino acids. The V end lost 4 bases, the J end lost 5 bases, and 14 bases lay between the germline ends. The CDR3 loop reads CASSSRKGGTGELFF. The CDR3 region has the DNA TGTGCCAGCAGTTCTCGCAAGGGGGGGACCGGGGAGCTGTTTTTT.

The rearrangement uses TRBV15 and TRBJ1-6; the D gene is possibly TRBD1 (5 bases). The germline CDR1 and CDR2 sequences are LNHNV and YYDKDF (reference sequence). This CDR3 is 16 amino acids long. The V and J ends lost 3 bases and 2 bases respectively, with 11 bases between them. This chain's CDR3 is CATSRGGTAYNSPLHF. The CDR3 region has the DNA TGTGCCACCAGCAGGGGGGGGACGGCCTATAATTCACCCCTCCACTTT. Variable domain in full (rest from reference TRBV15 and TRBJ1-6): DAMVIQNPRYQVTQFGKPVTLSCSQTLNHNVMYWYQQKSSQAPKLLFHYYDKDFNNEADTPDNFQSRRPNTSFCFLDIRSPGLGDTAMYLCATSRGGTAYNSPLHFGNGTRLTVT.

The genes are TRBV9 and TRBJ1-1; D remains unclear. V was cut by 2 bases and J by 10 bases, with 18 bases left in between. This CDR3 comprises 14 residues. Germline V gives CDR1 SGDLS, CDR2 YYNGEE. The DNA for the CDR3 is TGTGCCAGCAGCGTTCAGTTGACGTCTGAGGGAGCTTTCTTT. Protein sequence: CASSVQLTSEGAFF.

The V gene is TRBV7-3, the J gene TRBJ2-7; 7 nucleotides agree with TRBD1. J was trimmed by 2 bases and V by 5 bases; bases with no gene match: 3. Germline CDR1 is SGHTA and CDR2 is FQGTGA. The CDR3 has 13 amino acids. CDR3 sequence (DNA): TGTGCCAGCAGCCTCGGGACAGCCTACGAGCAGTACTTC. Its translation: CASSLGTAYEQYF.

The J gene is TRBJ2-1, the V gene TRBV24-1, with TRBD2 identical over 7 bases. In germline, CDR1 is KGHDR, CDR2 SFDVKD. Losses at the gene ends were 2 bases for V and 2 bases for J; bases not matched to a gene: 2. This CDR3 is 15 amino acids long. In DNA form, the CDR3 reads TGTGCCACCAGTGATTCTGGGGGGGCCTACAATGAGCAGTTCTTC. The encoded protein is CATSDSGGAYNEQFF.

V is TRBV3-1 (or the pseudogene TRBV3-2) and J is TRBJ1-3, with 7 nucleotides matching TRBD1. The J segment lost 4 bases and the V segment lost 4 bases, leaving 1 base of the junction unmatched. The CDR3 is made up of 13 amino acids. Germline-derived CDR1 and CDR2 are LGHDT and YNNKEL (reference sequence). DNA of the CDR3: TGTGCCAGCAGCCCGGGACAGGGAAACACCATATATTTT. This translates into CASSPGQGNTIYF.

The V call is TRBV6-4, the J call TRBJ2-1; 9 bases map to TRBD2. This CDR3 region has 16 residues. Germline CDR1 is MRHNA and CDR2 is SNTAGT. Unmatched junction bases numbered 5, after V lost 5 bases and J lost 0 bases. CDR3 amino acids: CASSSGRLGSYNEQFF. CDR3 in DNA: TGTGCCAGCAGTAGCGGGAGGCTTGGCTCCTACAATGAGCAGTTCTTC.

The chain employs TRBV5-1 and TRBJ1-1; D possibly corresponds to TRBD1 (6 bases). The CDR3 runs 16 residues. Per the germline V gene, CDR1 is SGHRS and CDR2 is YFSETQ. Trimming shortened V by 4 bases and J by 0 bases, and 16 bases separated the two germline ends. DNA of the CDR3: TGCGCCAGCAGCCCTGGACAGACCGTCATGAACACTGAAGCTTTCTTT. It encodes CASSPGQTVMNTEAFF.

This chain uses TRBV5-5 with TRBJ1-5, with D uncertain. Trimming took 4 bases from V and 3 from J, leaving 14 bases between them. This CDR3 has 15 amino acids. CDR1 is SGHKS and CDR2 is YYEKEE in the germline V gene (reference sequence). The DNA for the CDR3 is TGTGCCAGCAGCCCCAACGACATTGCCAATCAGCCCCAGCATTTT. Amino acid sequence: CASSPNDIANQPQHF.

The chain has TRBV9 and TRBJ2-1; TRBD2 aligns across 7 bases. This CDR3 has 14 amino acids. Germline loops: CDR1 SGDLS, CDR2 YYNGEE. Trimming took 3 bases from V and 8 from J; bases not matched to a gene: 8. The CDR3 DNA reads TGTGCCAGCAGCGCGGGAGGTAGTTGGGATGAGCAGTTCTTC. Translating it yields CASSAGGSWDEQFF.

In this sample, this clone turned up a few times. The rearrangement joins TRBV4-1 to TRBJ2-7, with TRBD2 as a possible D gene (5 bases). V gave up 0 bases and J gave up 12 bases, with 21 bases separating them. The germline gives CDR1 MGHRA, CDR2 YSYEKL. The CDR3 spans 15 residues. CDR3 DNA sequence: TGCGCCAGCAGCCAAGAAACGGGATCTTCGTCTTTGGGGTACTTC. It yields the protein CASSQETGSSSLGYF.